The 6 T cell receptor beta chains below all came from one sample that was sequenced in a study of cytomegalovirus exposure and HLA in healthy donors. Use of 60 Vbeta and 13 Jbeta primers characterized the PCR. Method: immunoSEQ multiplex PCR; TCRdb's copy keeps in-frame clones and lacks some. The data hold about 200,000 clones, with around 83% observed a single time. Sequences were obtained from PBMCs. The receptors originated from a woman aged 50 to 60 in good health and CMV-seropositive.

The chain employs TRBV7-2 and TRBJ1-2; TRBD1 matches 11 bases. Per the germline V gene, CDR1 is SGHTA and CDR2 is FQGNSA. Trimming at V came to 3 bases and at J to 6 bases, leaving 6 bases not matched to a gene. The CDR3 length is 15 residues. This chain's CDR3 is CASSLEDRGLDGYTF. For the CDR3, the DNA is TGTGCCAGCAGCTTGGAGGACAGGGGGCTGGATGGCTACACCTTC.

CDR3 nucleotide sequence: TGTGCCAGCAGCTTTCTGGGGGCTGAGACCCAGTACTTC. Translated, it gives CASSFLGAETQYF. The gene calls are TRBV5-6 and TRBJ2-5; D possibly corresponds to TRBD1 (6 bases). The CDR3 has 13 amino acids. CDR1 is SGHDT, CDR2 YYEEEE, per germline. Between the trimmed V and J ends, which lost 2 bases and 5 bases, there was a span of 10 bases. The full variable domain, in which reference TRBV5-6 and TRBJ2-5 provide the parts outside the CDR3, is DAGVTQSPTHLIKTRGQQVTLRCSPKSGHDTVSWYQQALGQGPQFIFQYYEEEERQRGNFPDRFSGHQFPNYSSELNVNALLLGDSALYLCASSFLGAETQYFGPGTRLLVL.

The genes are TRBV29-1 and TRBJ2-1; 8 positions agree with TRBD1. CDR3 length equals 12 residues. Trimming at V came to 7 bases and at J to 4 bases, leaving 3 bases not matched to a gene. CDR1 and CDR2 (germline): SQVTM, ANQGSEA. CDR3 sequence (DNA): TGCAGCGGCCGACAGGGGTACAATGAGCAGTTCTTC. This gives the protein CSGRQGYNEQFF.

The sample holds a few counts of this clone. J is TRBJ1-5 and V is TRBV4-2, with a tentative D call TRBD1 (6 bases). The CDR3 contains 15 residues. V was cut by 2 bases and J by 1 base, with 9 bases left in between. The V gene's germline CDR1 is LGHNA and CDR2 YNFKEQ. CDR3: CASSQHRDSNQPQHF. The DNA for the CDR3 is TGTGCCAGCAGCCAACACAGGGACAGCAATCAGCCCCAGCATTTT.

This clone came up a few times. The chain links TRBV6-8 to TRBJ2-7; D uncertain. Germline-derived CDR1 and CDR2 are MNHGY and SAAAGT. The V end was cut by 5 bases, the J end by 12 bases, with 11 bases between. The CDR3 covers 10 residues. The CDR3: CASSNRVRYF. DNA of the CDR3: TGTGCCAGCAGTAATAGAGTACGGTACTTC.

The chain joins TRBV5-1 to TRBJ2-5, with TRBD2 identical over 7 bases. CDR1 SGHRS and CDR2 YFSETQ come from the germline V gene. CDR3 length: 15 amino acids. The V segment lost 1 base and the J segment 0 bases; nucleotides outside the gene matches: 3. Here the CDR3 DNA reads TGCGCCAGCAGCTTGATAGCGGGCAACCAAGAGACCCAGTACTTC. Translation gives CASSLIAGNQETQYF.